This T cell receptor (beta chain) was recovered during a study of T cells in Graves' hyperthyroidism and ophthalmopathy. Inclusion characteristics of ophthalmopathy patients comprised a Clinical Activity Score of at least 3, a NOSPECS grade of at least 4, and duration under 3 months. The PBMCs were sourced from fresh peripheral blood (about 9.6 ml). What was amplified from RNA transcripts were TCR beta CDR3 regions. Using the HTBI primer set, a first-round RT-PCR was run on the TCR CDR3. From the multiplex PCR reads, TCRdb called clonotypes with MiXCR, one entry per CDR3 protein. The sample shows about 500,000 distinct CDR3 sequences, roughly a sixth of them seen only once. The table lists this clonotype with many counts. V was clipped by 1 base and J by 6 bases, with 7 bases between them. This CDR3 contains 12 residues.

The chain couples TRBV12-3 or TRBV12-4 to TRBJ2-7, with D perhaps assigned TRBD1 or TRBD2 (5 bases each). Sequencing was carried out using blood. This TCR derives from a woman aged 25-40 years with Graves' ophthalmopathy. CDR3 sequence: CASSLEGTEQYF. The CDR3 coding sequence is TGTGCCAGCAGTTTAGAAGGGACCGAGCAGTACTTC.